This T cell receptor beta chain derives from a study of response to subunit inactivated influenza vaccine. V dropped 2 bases and J dropped 3 bases, with 5 bases sitting between them. The CDR3 sequence is 12 residues long. CDR1 and CDR2 (germline): SGHTA, FQGNSA. TCRdb ran MiXCR on the RT-PCR reads and lists one entry per CDR3 protein. The sample contains 500,000 to 600,000 distinct CDR3 sequences, about 10% of which appear only once. The same data also contributed to another study, on T cells expressing NK-cell markers. That paper adds: A 5'RACE template switching approach incorporating UMIs was used to make TCR beta cDNA. Each TCR beta repertoire originated in sorted T cells that were CD3+CD56+NKG2C+, CD3+CD56+NKG2C- or CD3+CD56-NKG2C+. Of eight sequenced donors, seven were HCMV-seropositive and one HCMV-seronegative. The CD3+CD56-NKG2C+ fraction of a handful of donors was also led by these clonotypes.

The chain joins TRBV7-2 to TRBJ2-7; unclear D gene. The source material was PBMCs from blood, sampled on the day of vaccination. This receptor was obtained from a man between 50 and 59 years old who received an inactivated influenza vaccine. CDR3 protein: CASSLWDYEQYF. CDR3 DNA sequence: TGTGCCAGCAGCTTATGGGACTACGAGCAGTACTTC. Together with reference TRBV7-2 and TRBJ2-7, the CDR3 gives the full variable domain: GAGVSQSPSNKVTEKGKDVELRCDPISGHTALYWYRQSLGQGLEFLIYFQGNSAPDKSGLPSDRFSAERTGGSVSTLTIQRTQQEDSAVYLCASSLWDYEQYFGPGTRLTVT.